Below, 7 T cell receptor beta chains from the same sample are listed, as sequenced in a study of OX40 agonist ivuxolimab in advanced cancers. This table comes from immunoSEQ multiplex PCR, and its TCRdb copy is limited to in-frame clones, with some not included. In the table there are tens of thousands of clones, about 89% of which are singletons. The sequences come from CD4+ or CD8+ T cells sorted from blood, collected in a trial of the OX40 agonist ivuxolimab. These receptors came from an adult with an advanced solid tumor such as melanoma, head and neck, liver or kidney cancer.

The rearrangement uses TRBV5-1 and TRBJ2-1, with 15 bases matching TRBD2. This CDR3 contains 19 residues. Germline V CDR1 and CDR2: SGHRS, YFSETQ. Unmatched junction bases numbered 6, after V lost 2 bases and J lost 0 bases. The DNA of the CDR3 is TGCGCCAGCAGCTTCCGCGGGACTAGCGGGAGGAGCTCCTACAATGAGCAGTTCTTC. Encoded protein: CASSFRGTSGRSSYNEQFF.

The gene calls are TRBV9 and TRBJ2-7; 9 nucleotides line up with TRBD1. This CDR3 comprises 15 residues. Germline V CDR1 and CDR2: SGDLS, YYNGEE. J was trimmed by 2 bases and V by 3 bases; bases with no gene match: 6. CDR3 coding DNA: TGTGCCAGCAGCGAGGGGACAGGGCATACCTACGAGCAGTACTTC. This gives the protein CASSEGTGHTYEQYF.

The chain uses TRBV28 and TRBJ1-2; 11 bases fit TRBD1. The CDR3 is 14 residues long. From germline, CDR1 is MDHEN and CDR2 SYDVKM. The ends lost 10 bases at V and 0 bases at J; junction bases unmatched: 4. The CDR3 bases are TGTGCCACCCGGGACAGGGGGACTAACTATGGCTACACCTTC. It yields the protein CATRDRGTNYGYTF.

V is TRBV4-2 and J is TRBJ2-7; D unresolved. This CDR3 region has 16 residues. CDR1 is LGHNA and CDR2 is YNFKEQ in the germline V gene. With 3 bases removed from V and 0 bases from J, the gap between germline ends came to 15 bases. DNA for the CDR3: TGTGCCAGCAGCCAGAATGTGGTGCCGTCCTCCTACGAGCAGTACTTC. It translates to CASSQNVVPSSYEQYF.

This sequence joins TRBV6-6 and TRBJ2-1; 7 bases are shared with TRBD2. With V trimmed by 2 bases and J by 8 bases, 9 bases remained unmatched. Germline V lookup: CDR1 MNHNY, CDR2 SVGAGI (reference sequence). CDR3 length: 15 residues. CDR3 nucleotide sequence: TGTGCCAGCAGTTACAGGACTAGAGGTGCGGATGAGCAGTTCTTC. Amino acids: CASSYRTRGADEQFF.

The chain combines TRBV7-9 with TRBJ2-5; 11 bases match TRBD2. Trimming removed 3 bases from V and 5 bases from J; junction bases left unmatched: 2. This CDR3 is built from 14 residues. Germline-derived CDR1 and CDR2 are SEHNR and FQNEAQ (reference sequence). Written as DNA, the CDR3 is TGTGCCAGCAGCTTTAGCGGGGGGGATGAGACCCAGTACTTC. As protein: CASSFSGGDETQYF.

The CDR3 reads CASSLGTGFTGELFF. CDR3 sequence (DNA): TGTGCCAGCAGCTTAGGGACAGGGTTCACCGGGGAGCTGTTTTTT. The rearrangement links TRBV4-2 to TRBJ2-2; 9 nucleotides agree with TRBD1. Germline values: CDR1 LGHNA, CDR2 YNFKEQ. The CDR3 is 15 amino acids. Unmatched junction bases numbered 5, after V lost 5 bases and J lost 4 bases.